These 18 T cell receptor beta chains originate from one sample sequenced in a study of T cells in tuberculosis. Time point defined: new active TB diagnosis, blood taken before or within 7 days of starting treatment. Sequencing used immunoSEQ multiplex PCR; TCRdb keeps in-frame clones, though not all of them. The repertoire holds tens of thousands of clones, with around 85% as singletons. The source material was PBMCs, sampled at tuberculosis diagnosis. The receptors were sampled from an adult with tuberculosis.

This chain joins TRBV2 and TRBJ1-1; 8 nucleotides align to TRBD1. The CDR3 length is 15 residues. Trimming removed 6 bases from V and 5 bases from J; junction bases left unmatched: 11. CDR1 SNHLY and CDR2 FYNNEI come from the germline V gene. The CDR3 is CASRGRVTGATEAFF. DNA for the CDR3: TGTGCCAGCAGGGGGAGAGTGACAGGGGCGACTGAAGCTTTCTTT. Complete variable domain (other parts from reference TRBV2 and TRBJ1-1): EPEVTQTPSHQVTQMGQEVILRCVPISNHLYFYWYRQILGQKVEFLVSFYNNEISEKSEIFDDQFSVERPDGSNFTLKIRSTKLEDSAMYFCASRGRVTGATEAFFGQGTRLTVV.

The rearrangement uses TRBV6-5 and TRBJ2-7, with no clear D. V shed 10 bases and J shed 3 bases, with 10 bases lying between them. Germline assignment: CDR1 MNHEY and CDR2 SVGAGI. The CDR3 is 11 residues long. CDR3 loop: CATQAGYEQYF. The CDR3 region has the DNA TGTGCCACCCAGGCTGGCTACGAGCAGTACTTC.

J is TRBJ2-7 and V is TRBV20-1; 7 nucleotides agree with TRBD2. The CDR3 is made up of 11 amino acids. CDR1 is DFQATT and CDR2 is SNEGSKA in the germline V gene (reference sequence). Germline trimming cut 6 bases from V and 6 bases from J; bases unmatched to any gene: 5. In nucleotides, the CDR3 is TGCAGTGCCGCGGGGGTCGGCGAGCAGTACTTC. This translates into CSAAGVGEQYF.

The chain combines TRBV5-1 with TRBJ1-3; TRBD1 matches at 8 bases. V was clipped by 4 bases and J by 4 bases; unmatched bases: 7. Germline V gives CDR1 SGHRS, CDR2 YFSETQ. The CDR3 loop spans 15 amino acids. CDR3 sequence: CASSTGQGEGNTIYF. The CDR3 nucleotides are TGCGCCAGCAGCACCGGACAGGGTGAGGGAAACACCATATATTTT.

V usage is TRBV4-1 and J usage is TRBJ2-5, with TRBD2 identical over 12 bases. Germline V CDR1 and CDR2: MGHRA, YSYEKL. V shed 5 bases and J 7 bases; nucleotides not matched to a gene: 5. This CDR3 has 14 residues. The CDR3 region has the DNA TGCGCCAGCAGCGCTAGCGGGAGGGGGGGGACCCAGTACTTC. The encoded protein is CASSASGRGGTQYF.

The chain employs TRBV6-5 and TRBJ2-5; 7 bases map to TRBD1. The CDR3 spans 15 residues. J gave up 7 bases and V 2 bases, and 10 bases lay outside the gene matches. Germline CDR1 is MNHEY and CDR2 is SVGAGI. CDR3 sequence reads: CASSYHRDSAVTQYF. The CDR3 nucleotides are TGTGCCAGCAGTTACCACCGGGACAGCGCGGTGACCCAGTACTTC.

This clone was picked up one time. The rearrangement links TRBV7-8 to TRBJ1-1, with 7 nucleotides matching TRBD1. CDR1 and CDR2 (germline): SGHVS, FQNEAQ. This CDR3 has 15 residues. V was clipped by 1 base and J by 5 bases; unmatched bases: 7. CDR3 in amino acids: CASSLDPGGGTEAFF. Here the CDR3 DNA reads TGTGCCAGCAGCTTAGACCCAGGGGGAGGAACTGAAGCTTTCTTT.

The rearrangement links TRBV5-6 to TRBJ2-3, with 11 bases that match TRBD1. There are 15 residues in the CDR3. From germline, CDR1 is SGHDT and CDR2 YYEEEE. Trimming removed 0 bases from V and 10 bases from J; junction bases left unmatched: 7. CDR3 protein: CASSLVDRGRIAQYF. The CDR3, as DNA: TGTGCCAGCAGCTTGGTGGACAGGGGGCGGATTGCGCAGTATTTT.

CDR3 region: CASSPRGGSEQYF. The CDR3 bases are TGTGCCAGCAGCCCCCGGGGAGGGAGCGAGCAGTACTTC. The chain uses TRBV7-9 and TRBJ2-7; 7 bases map to TRBD2. Germline trimming cut 5 bases from V and 6 bases from J; bases unmatched to any gene: 7. In germline, CDR1 is SEHNR, CDR2 FQNEAQ (reference sequence). This CDR3 comprises 13 residues.

The CDR3 region has the DNA TGTGCCAGCAGTTTGGGGGGATCCGTTGGCTACACCTTC. Translated, it gives CASSLGGSVGYTF. The gene calls are TRBV28 and TRBJ1-2; TRBD1 might be the D (5 bases). The CDR3 length is 13 residues. V gave up 3 bases and J gave up 7 bases, with 12 bases separating them. Germline-derived CDR1 and CDR2 are MDHEN and SYDVKM.

The chain combines TRBV13 with TRBJ2-3; tentative D call: TRBD1 (5 bases). Germline CDR1 and CDR2: PRHDT and FYEKMQ (reference sequence). V dropped 3 bases and J dropped 4 bases, with 8 bases sitting between them. This CDR3 comprises 13 residues. The chain's CDR3 is CASSFQGSDTQYF. The CDR3 DNA is TGTGCCAGCAGCTTCCAGGGTTCAGATACGCAGTATTTT.

The chain is built from TRBV19 and TRBJ1-3, with 7 bases lining up with TRBD1. This CDR3 spans 16 amino acids. CDR1 is LNHDA, CDR2 SQIVND, per germline (reference sequence). With 3 bases clipped from V and 0 bases from J, the junction kept 5 bases outside the gene matches. CDR3 nucleotides: TGTGCCAGTAGTATTAAGGGGGCGAACTCTGGAAACACCATATATTTT. Its protein is CASSIKGANSGNTIYF.

The rearrangement links TRBV27 to TRBJ1-1, with TRBD1 matching over 8 bases. The CDR3 loop spans 17 amino acids. With V trimmed by 7 bases and J by 0 bases, 13 bases remained unmatched. CDR1 MNHEY and CDR2 SMNVEV come from the germline V gene (reference sequence). The CDR3 DNA is TGTGCCAGCAAACTACAGGGGGGCAATACTGTGAACACTGAAGCTTTCTTT. It yields the protein CASKLQGGNTVNTEAFF.

The chain is built from TRBV28 and TRBJ2-2, with D maybe TRBD1 (7 bases). V lost 3 bases, J lost 1 base, and 12 bases lay in between. This CDR3 has 16 amino acids. Germline CDR1 is MDHEN and CDR2 is SYDVKM. Here the CDR3 reads CASSFWQGGNTGELFF. CDR3 coding DNA: TGTGCCAGCAGTTTCTGGCAGGGGGGGAACACCGGGGAGCTGTTTTTT.

The rearrangement links TRBV5-1 to TRBJ1-2; TRBD1 matches 7 bases. V was clipped by 4 bases and J by 8 bases; unmatched bases: 14. Germline V CDR1 and CDR2: SGHRS, YFSETQ. The CDR3 consists of 15 residues. The CDR3: CASSHGTADARGYTF. The CDR3 DNA reads as TGCGCCAGCAGCCACGGGACAGCCGACGCGCGGGGCTACACCTTC.

The J gene is TRBJ2-3, the V gene TRBV7-9; 7 bases match TRBD1. The V gene end was trimmed by 4 bases and the J gene end by 4 bases; junction bases not matched to a gene: 8. Germline V CDR1 and CDR2: SEHNR, FQNEAQ (reference sequence). The CDR3 sequence is 15 residues long. In DNA form, the CDR3 reads TGTGCCAGCAGCTCCCGACAGGGCCGCGCAGATACGCAGTATTTT. This translates into CASSSRQGRADTQYF.

The chain uses TRBV5-6 and TRBJ1-5, with no clear D. This CDR3 region has 13 residues. CDR1 is SGHDT, CDR2 YYEEEE, per germline. The V end was cut by 0 bases, the J end by 5 bases, with 6 bases between. The CDR3 protein is CASSLVADQPQHF. CDR3 coding DNA: TGTGCCAGCAGCTTGGTTGCGGATCAGCCCCAGCATTTT.

This clone was recorded only once. The chain uses TRBV30 and TRBJ2-4; TRBD1 matches at 9 bases. V dropped 2 bases and J dropped 0; count of bases not matched to a gene: 5. Germline V gene sequence: CDR1 GTSNPN, CDR2 SVGIG (reference sequence). The CDR3 runs to 16 residues. CDR3 amino acids: CAWSRTGELAKNIQYF. CDR3 nucleotides: TGTGCCTGGAGTCGGACAGGGGAACTAGCCAAAAACATTCAGTACTTC.